The 7 T cell receptor beta chains listed next were all sequenced from one sample in a study of blood T cell repertoires in COVID-19. Sequencing used immunoSEQ multiplex PCR; TCRdb keeps in-frame clones, though not all of them. In the table there are approximately 170,000 clones, under 90% of which are singletons. The sequenced sample consisted of peripheral blood. The receptors derive from a woman of 80 years or more with acute or convalescent COVID-19.

In this sample, this clone turned up once. The chain employs TRBV29-1 and TRBJ1-1; 7 bases align to TRBD1. This CDR3 has 14 amino acids. With 4 bases clipped from V and 4 bases from J, the junction kept 9 bases outside the gene matches. CDR1 and CDR2 from the germline V gene are SQVTM and ANQGSEA. The CDR3 DNA sequence: TGCAGCGTTGGAAAACAGGGGCCCGCCACTGAAGCTTTCTTT. This codes for CSVGKQGPATEAFF. Supplemented by reference TRBV29-1 and TRBJ1-1, the full variable domain reads SAVISQKPSRDICQRGTSLTIQCQVDSQVTMMFWYRQQPGQSLTLIATANQGSEATYESGFVIDKFPISRPNLTFSTLTVSNMSPEDSSIYLCSVGKQGPATEAFFGQGTRLTVV.

The J gene is TRBJ2-1, the V gene TRBV9; TRBD1 matches 8 bases. The CDR3 extends over 19 amino acids. The germline CDR1 and CDR2 sequences are SGDLS and YYNGEE. V was clipped by 4 bases and J by 3 bases; unmatched bases: 18. The CDR3 DNA is TGTGCCAGCAGCCTATACTTTCCCGGTTTGGGGACAGGCTACAATGAGCAGTTCTTC. This encodes CASSLYFPGLGTGYNEQFF.

The chain carries TRBV5-1 and TRBJ2-1; 8 bases match TRBD2. This CDR3 comprises 18 residues. J gave up 5 bases and V 0 bases, and 13 bases lay outside the gene matches. From germline, CDR1 is SGHRS and CDR2 YFSETQ. DNA of the CDR3: TGCGCCAGCAGCTTGGACGAAAATAGGCGGGGGGCTCACAATGAGCAGTTCTTC. The encoded protein is CASSLDENRRGAHNEQFF.

CDR3 DNA: TGCGCCAGCAGCGACCTGACTAGCGCGAGCACAGATACGCAGTATTTT. The encoded protein is CASSDLTSASTDTQYF. V usage is TRBV10-1 and J usage is TRBJ2-3, with 8 bases aligning to TRBD2. Per the germline V gene, CDR1 is WNHNN and CDR2 is SYGVQD (reference sequence). The V and J ends lost 6 bases and 0 bases, in that order; junction bases with no gene match: 8. This CDR3 is 16 amino acids long.

The chain employs TRBV18 and TRBJ2-5; no clear D. CDR3 length: 13 amino acids. The V end lost 3 bases, the J end lost 1 base, and 6 bases lay between the germline ends. Germline V gene lookup returns CDR1 KGHSH and CDR2 LQKENI. CDR3 region: CASSPPSQETQYF. The CDR3 nucleotides are TGTGCCAGCTCACCCCCGTCCCAAGAGACCCAGTACTTC.

This clone appeared a single time. The V call is TRBV5-4, the J call TRBJ1-2; 9 bases fit TRBD1. The CDR3 has 13 amino acids. After removal of 4 bases from V and 5 bases from J, the junction contained 3 bases not matched to a gene. Germline V CDR1 and CDR2: SGHNT, YYREEE (reference sequence). The CDR3 bases are TGTGCCAGCAGCGAAGACAGGGGGTATGGCTACACCTTC. Amino acid sequence: CASSEDRGYGYTF. The full variable domain, in which reference TRBV5-4 and TRBJ1-2 provide the parts outside the CDR3, is ETGVTQSPTHLIKTRGQQVTLRCSSQSGHNTVSWYQQALGQGPQFIFQYYREEENGRGNFPPRFSGLQFPNYSSELNVNALELDDSALYLCASSEDRGYGYTFGSGTRLTVV.

As for this clone: The germline gene is not matched at one end of the junction; a read error may be the cause. The chain couples TRBV19 to TRBJ1-5; weak D call: TRBD1 (5 bases). Per the germline V gene, CDR1 is LNHDA and CDR2 is SQIVND (reference sequence). CDR3 length: 15 amino acids. The CDR3 loop is CASSIGGESSQPQHF. CDR3 nucleotides: TGTGCCAGTAGTATCGGAGGGGAAAGCAGTCAGCCCCAGCATTTT.